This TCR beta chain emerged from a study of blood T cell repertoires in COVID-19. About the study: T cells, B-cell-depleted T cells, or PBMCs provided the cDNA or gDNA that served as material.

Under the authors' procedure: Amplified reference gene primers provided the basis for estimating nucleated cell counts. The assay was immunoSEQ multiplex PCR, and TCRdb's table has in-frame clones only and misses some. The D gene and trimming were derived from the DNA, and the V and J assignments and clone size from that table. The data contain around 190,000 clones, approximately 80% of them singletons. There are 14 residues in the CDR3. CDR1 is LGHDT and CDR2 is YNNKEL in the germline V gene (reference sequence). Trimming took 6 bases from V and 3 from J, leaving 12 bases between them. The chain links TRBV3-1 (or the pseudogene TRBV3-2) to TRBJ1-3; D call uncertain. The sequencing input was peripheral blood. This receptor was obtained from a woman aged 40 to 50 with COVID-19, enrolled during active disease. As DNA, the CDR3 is TGTGCCAGCAGTTTTTTAATCGGTGGAAACACCATATATTTT. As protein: CASSFLIGGNTIYF.